This is a list of T cell receptor beta chains from one sample in a study of control samples from healthy donors and cancer patients. Some clones are missing from TCRdb's copy, which holds only in-frame ones; the method was immunoSEQ multiplex PCR. The sample consists of some 34,000 clones, over 85% of them appearing once. Input material: PBMCs. These TCRs come from a man between 35 and 55 years old with colorectal cancer. Each CDR3 is given with its conserved first and last residue. D genes are given only for firm matches.

CDR3aa: CASRPSGTGDGYTF
CDR3nt: TGCGCCAGCAGACCTTCCGGGACAGGGGATGGCTACACCTTC
v_gene: TRBV5-1
len: 14
j_gene: TRBJ1-2
d_gene: TRBD1

CDR3aa: CASRLSLAGGGRLFF
CDR3nt: TGTGCCAGCAGACTATCACTTGCGGGGGGAGGGAGGCTGTTTTTT
v_gene: TRBV28
len: 15
j_gene: TRBJ2-2
d_gene: TRBD2

CDR3aa: CASRERGLPGNNNEQFF
CDR3nt: TGTGCCAGCAGAGAACGTGGACTACCAGGAAACAACAATGAGCAGTTCTTC
v_gene: TRBV2
len: 17
j_gene: TRBJ2-1
d_gene: .

CDR3aa: CASSRAGGGEQFF
CDR3nt: TGTGCCAGCAGTCGGGCTGGCGGGGGTGAGCAGTTCTTC
v_gene: TRBV12-3/TRBV12-4
len: 13
j_gene: TRBJ2-1
d_gene: TRBD2

CDR3aa: CASSQGQQNSPLHF
CDR3nt: TGTGCCAGCAGCCAAGGACAGCAAAATTCACCCCTCCACTTT
v_gene: TRBV5-8
len: 14
j_gene: TRBJ1-6
d_gene: .

CDR3aa: CASSNRRAGNYGYTF
CDR3nt: TGTGCCAGCAGTAACCGCAGAGCAGGAAACTATGGCTACACCTTC
v_gene: TRBV6-5
len: 15
j_gene: TRBJ1-2
d_gene: .

CDR3aa: CASSRQGNTEAFF
CDR3nt: TGTGCCAGCAGTAGACAGGGGAACACTGAAGCTTTCTTT
v_gene: TRBV6-5
len: 13
j_gene: TRBJ1-1
d_gene: TRBD1

CDR3aa: CASSLRTTGELFF
CDR3nt: TGTGCCAGCAGCCTTCGCACCACCGGGGAGCTGTTTTTT
v_gene: TRBV11-3
len: 13
j_gene: TRBJ2-2
d_gene: .

CDR3aa: CASSLDVTGDYTF
CDR3nt: TGTGCCAGCAGCTTGGACGTCACGGGGGACTACACCTTC
v_gene: TRBV5-6
len: 13
j_gene: TRBJ1-2
d_gene: .

CDR3aa: CASSPLTGGDSPLHF
CDR3nt: TGTGCCAGCTCACCGTTGACAGGGGGCGACTCACCCCTCCACTTT
v_gene: TRBV18
len: 15
j_gene: TRBJ1-6
d_gene: TRBD1

CDR3aa: CASSWSRTGYGYTF
CDR3nt: TGTGCCAGCAGCTGGAGTCGGACAGGCTATGGCTACACCTTC
v_gene: TRBV5-6
len: 14
j_gene: TRBJ1-2
d_gene: TRBD1

CDR3aa: CASSAGQGTEAFF
CDR3nt: TGTGCCAGCAGCGCCGGACAGGGCACTGAAGCTTTCTTT
v_gene: TRBV9
len: 13
j_gene: TRBJ1-1
d_gene: TRBD1

CDR3aa: CASSRASNTGELFF
CDR3nt: TGTGCCAGTAGTCGGGCTTCGAACACCGGGGAGCTGTTTTTT
v_gene: TRBV19
len: 14
j_gene: TRBJ2-2
d_gene: .